This entry lists 5 T cell receptor beta chains sequenced from one sample in a study of spatial heterogeneity in lung cancer. Findings and caveats of the study: Tumor mutation counts were tracked by expanded intratumoral alpha and beta TCR counts.

No antigen has been assigned to these receptors. A single record per CDR3 protein comes from TCRdb applying MiXCR to the 5' RACE reads. The table records approximately 21,000 distinct CDR3 sequences, 4.8% of them present only once. Specified time point: sample taken at primary tumor resection. Sample: lung tumor tissue, taken at surgery. These receptors came from a male donor with early-stage non-small cell lung cancer.

There are many counts of this clonotype. The genes are TRBV4-2 and TRBJ2-7; D is tentatively TRBD1 or TRBD2 (5 bases each). This CDR3 has 18 residues. V was clipped by 4 bases and J by 1 base, with 23 bases between them. Germline V gives CDR1 LGHNA, CDR2 YNFKEQ. The CDR3 DNA follows: TGTGCCAGCAGCCGGGATTTTTTCCGGGACGGAGTTTCCTACGAGCAGTACTTC. It translates to CASSRDFFRDGVSYEQYF.

This clonotype was recorded many times. V gene TRBV28 combines with J gene TRBJ1-2; no clear D gene. Germline V CDR1 and CDR2: MDHEN, SYDVKM. CDR3 length equals 15 residues. Trimming stripped 6 bases from V and 5 bases from J, with 19 bases between. The CDR3, as DNA: TGTGCCAGCAGCCCGTGGCAGAAGGATTCTTATGGCTACACCTTC. Protein product: CASSPWQKDSYGYTF.

This clonotype ranks as large. The chain has TRBV3-1 and TRBJ1-1; 8 bases are a match to TRBD1. The V segment lost 2 bases and the J segment 5 bases; nucleotides outside the gene matches: 4. From germline, CDR1 is LGHDT and CDR2 YNNKEL (reference sequence). This CDR3 comprises 14 residues. CDR3 sequence reads: CASSQRTGRTEAFF. The CDR3 coding sequence is TGTGCCAGCAGCCAAAGGACAGGGAGGACTGAAGCTTTCTTT. Combining the CDR3 with reference TRBV3-1 and TRBJ1-1 gives the whole variable domain DTAVSQTPKYLVTQMGNDKSIKCEQNLGHDTMYWYKQDSKKFLKIMFSYNNKELIINETVPNRFSPKSPDKAHLNLHINSLELGDSAVYFCASSQRTGRTEAFFGQGTRLTVV.

In this sample, this clonotype turned up many times. The genes are TRBV7-2 and TRBJ1-6; D gene unclear. The CDR3 loop spans 13 amino acids. Trimming stripped 2 bases from V and 7 bases from J, with 6 bases between. Germline CDR1 reads SGHTA; CDR2 reads FQGNSA. CDR3 sequence (DNA): TGTGCCAGCAGCTTATCTCCGAATTCACCCCTCCACTTT. Protein: CASSLSPNSPLHF.

The chain uses TRBV7-9 and TRBJ1-1; the D is unclear. Germline V CDR1 and CDR2: SEHNR, FQNEAQ (reference sequence). Trimming took off 8 bases at V and 4 bases at J, with 8 bases between the two ends. CDR3 length: 11 residues. Here the CDR3 DNA reads TGTGCCAGCCGCGCGGTCACTGAAGCTTTCTTT. Translated, it gives CASRAVTEAFF.